The rows below give T cell receptor beta chains drawn from one sample of a study of shared clonotypes between healthy human individuals. TCRdb keeps only in-frame clones here, not all; method: immunoSEQ multiplex PCR. The data contain over 2 million clones, under 95% of them seen just once; the ten biggest clones take up around 0.38%. The material sequenced was naive CD4+ T cells from PBMCs. The receptors were sampled from a man aged 18 to 30 in good health. Some clones in this sample may be carry-over from other donors' samples. Both conserved end residues are part of each CDR3. Each record gives: D gene, clone size, V gene, J gene, CDR3 DNA, CDR3 protein. D genes are given only for firm matches. Size is omitted from some rows. Given values are once, few, many or a class for expanded clones.

.	.	TRBV5-1	TRBJ1-1	TGCGCCAGCAGCCCCTTTCCGGCGGGCGAGAACACTGAAGCTTTCTTT	CASSPFPAGENTEAFF
TRBD1	.	TRBV19	TRBJ2-2	TGTGCCGCCGGATGGACAGGGGGCTCCGGGGAGCTGTTTTTT	CAAGWTGGSGELFF
.	.	TRBV29-1	TRBJ2-7	TGCAGCGTTCACACGTATAACTACGAGCAGTACTTC	CSVHTYNYEQYF
TRBD1	.	TRBV28	TRBJ1-2	TGTGCCAGCAGACCGACAGGGGTCTATGGCTACACCTTC	CASRPTGVYGYTF
.	.	TRBV29-1	TRBJ1-1	TGCAGCGGCAAACAGCCGAACACTGAAGCTTTCTTT	CSGKQPNTEAFF
.	.	TRBV28	TRBJ1-2	TGTGCCAGCAGATCCCCCCGGGGGGCATACCATGGCTACACCTTC	CASRSPRGAYHGYTF
TRBD1	.	TRBV11-2	TRBJ1-3	TGTGCCAGCAGCGCGACCAGGGGGACTGGAAACACCATATATTTT	CASSATRGTGNTIYF
.	.	TRBV7-9	TRBJ2-1	TGTGCCAGCAGTCGGGGACGATACAATGAGCAGTTCTTC	CASSRGRYNEQFF
.	.	TRBV5-4	TRBJ2-7	TGTGCCAGCAGCCCAAGGTCGCAGGGATCGGGAGTAAGGTCCCCCTACGAGCAGTACTTC	CASSPRSQGSGVRSPYEQYF
TRBD1	.	TRBV11-2	TRBJ2-5	TGTGCCAGCAGCGTCACAGGGGTAGGGACCCAGTACTTC	CASSVTGVGTQYF
.	.	TRBV25-1	TRBJ2-2	TGTGCCAGCAGTGACTACGCGAACACCGGGGAGCTGTTTTTT	CASSDYANTGELFF
TRBD2	.	TRBV18	TRBJ2-3	TGTGCCAGCTCACCTACTAGCGGGGGATCCCCCCGATCGCAGTATTTT	CASSPTSGGSPRSQYF
TRBD1	.	TRBV5-1	TRBJ1-5	TGCGCCAGCAGTTTGACGCCGGGACAGGGGGCGCTGGGCAATCAGCCCCAGCATTTT	CASSLTPGQGALGNQPQHF
TRBD2	.	TRBV10-3	TRBJ2-3	TGTGCCATCAGAACTAGCGTCTCCACAGATACGCAGTATTTT	CAIRTSVSTDTQYF
.	few	TRBV30	TRBJ1-1	TGTGCCTGGAGTGGGACAGATGGAAACACTGAAGCTTTCTTT	CAWSGTDGNTEAFF
TRBD2	.	TRBV5-4	TRBJ2-7	TGTGCCAGCAGCTTGGCGGGGGGGACGACCCCCTACGAGCAGTACTTC	CASSLAGGTTPYEQYF
.	.	TRBV30	TRBJ2-1	TGTGCCTGGAGTGTAGTTAGGGGCTTCTCCTACAATGAGCAGTTCTTC	CAWSVVRGFSYNEQFF
.	few	TRBV30	TRBJ1-3	TGTGCCTGGAGTCCAGGGGTTTCTGGAAACACCATATATTTT	CAWSPGVSGNTIYF
.	.	TRBV27	TRBJ1-1	TGTGCCAGCAGTTACAGGAGCGTGGACACTGAAGCTTTCTTT	CASSYRSVDTEAFF
.	.	TRBV5-6	TRBJ1-2	TGTGCCAGCAGCTTGAAGGCGGGGAAAGGCTACACCTTC	CASSLKAGKGYTF
TRBD1	.	TRBV9	TRBJ2-7	TGTGCCAGCGGGCGACAGGGATCCTACGAGCAGTACTTC	CASGRQGSYEQYF
TRBD2	once	TRBV25-1	TRBJ2-7	TGTGCCAGCAGTGAGACTAGCGAGATCTACGAGCAGTACTTC	CASSETSEIYEQYF
.	.	TRBV5-4	TRBJ2-7	TGTGCCAGCAGCTTGGGCCAATTCAACGAGCAGTACTTC	CASSLGQFNEQYF
.	.	TRBV1	TRBJ1-6	TGCACCAGCAGCCAAGACCCAGGGGTTGCGGTCGTTGGACCCCTCCACTTT	CTSSQDPGVAVVGPLHF
.	.	TRBV14	TRBJ2-3	TGTGCCAGCAGCCAAGATGTAAACAGGGTCACAGATACGCAGTATTTT	CASSQDVNRVTDTQYF
.	.	TRBV6-5	TRBJ2-5	TGTGCCAGCAGTTACTCGAGGCCGTGGGAGACCCAGTACTTC	CASSYSRPWETQYF
.	.	TRBV7-2	TRBJ1-1	TGTGCCAGCAGCCTTCTAAGGGGGGGGGTGACTGAAGCTTTCTTT	CASSLLRGGVTEAFF
.	.	TRBV12-5	TRBJ2-7	TGTGCTAGTGGTTTGGTCGGGTCCTACGAGCAGTACTTC	CASGLVGSYEQYF
TRBD2	.	TRBV28	TRBJ2-1	TGTGCCAGCAGTATGCGGGAGCCTCTTTCCTACAATGAGCAGTTCTTC	CASSMREPLSYNEQFF
TRBD1	.	TRBV25-1	TRBJ2-4	TGTGCCAGCAGTTCCGGACAGGGAACCAAAAACATTCAGTACTTC	CASSSGQGTKNIQYF
.	.	TRBV6-1	TRBJ2-7	TGTGCCAGCATCCCCACTCCGGGCCTACCCTACGAGCAGTACTTC	CASIPTPGLPYEQYF
.	.	TRBV28	TRBJ2-7	TGTGCCAGCTTCTCCTGGGTCTCCTACGAGCAGTACTTC	CASFSWVSYEQYF